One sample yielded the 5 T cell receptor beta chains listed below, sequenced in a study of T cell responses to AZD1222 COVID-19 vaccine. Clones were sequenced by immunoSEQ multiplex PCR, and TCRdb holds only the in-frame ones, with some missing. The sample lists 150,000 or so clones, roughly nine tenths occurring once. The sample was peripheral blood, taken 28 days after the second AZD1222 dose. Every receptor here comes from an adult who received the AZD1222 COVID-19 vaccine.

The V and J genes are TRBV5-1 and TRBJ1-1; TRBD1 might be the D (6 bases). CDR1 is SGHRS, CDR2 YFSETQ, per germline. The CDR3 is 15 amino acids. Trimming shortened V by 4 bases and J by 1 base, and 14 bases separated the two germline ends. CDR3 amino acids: CASSASGTRNTEAFF. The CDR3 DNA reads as TGCGCCAGCAGCGCTTCCGGGACAAGGAACACTGAAGCTTTCTTT.

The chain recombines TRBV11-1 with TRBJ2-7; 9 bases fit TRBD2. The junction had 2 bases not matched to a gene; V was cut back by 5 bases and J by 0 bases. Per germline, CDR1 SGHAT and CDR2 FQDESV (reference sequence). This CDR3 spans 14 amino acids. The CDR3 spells CASSLSGGSYEQYF. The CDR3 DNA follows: TGTGCCAGCAGCCTTAGCGGGGGCTCCTACGAGCAGTACTTC.

The CDR3 region has the DNA TGTGCCAGCTCACCGGTACAGGAATATGGCTACACCTTC. Its protein is CASSPVQEYGYTF. This chain connects TRBV18 to TRBJ1-2; D is perhaps TRBD1 (5 bases). Germline V gene lookup returns CDR1 KGHSH and CDR2 LQKENI. Trimming removed 3 bases at V and 5 bases at J, with 10 bases between. The CDR3 length is 13 residues.

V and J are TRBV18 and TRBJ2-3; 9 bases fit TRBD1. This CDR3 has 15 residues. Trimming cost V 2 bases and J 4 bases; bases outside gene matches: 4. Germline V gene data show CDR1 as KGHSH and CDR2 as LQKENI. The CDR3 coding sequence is TGTGCCAGCTCACCAACAGGGGGCATCGCAGATACGCAGTATTTT. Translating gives CASSPTGGIADTQYF.

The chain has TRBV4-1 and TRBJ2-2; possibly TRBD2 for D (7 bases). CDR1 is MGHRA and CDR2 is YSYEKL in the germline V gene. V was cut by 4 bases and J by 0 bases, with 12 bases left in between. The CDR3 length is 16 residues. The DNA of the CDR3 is TGCGCCAGCAGCCTAGGGGGGGCTTCGAACACCGGGGAGCTGTTTTTT. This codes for CASSLGGASNTGELFF.